This TCR beta chain derives from a study of blood T cell repertoires in COVID-19. Study-wide background: The study drew acute and convalescent COVID-19 samples from the United States, Italy and Spain. PBMCs, B-cell-depleted T cells, or T cells provided the cDNA or gDNA that made up the material.

The CDR3 runs to 18 residues. V was clipped by 3 bases and J by 0 bases; unmatched bases: 9. Germline V CDR1 and CDR2: SGHRS, YFSETQ. Original processing methods: How many nucleated cells were present was estimated from reference gene primer amplification. Assay used: immunoSEQ multiplex PCR; TCRdb lists only in-frame clones, some missing. V and J calls and clone size follow that table, whereas D and trimming were derived from the DNA. The sample has about 200,000 clones, around 85% seen once. The sequenced sample was peripheral blood. The origin of this receptor is a man between 60 and 75 years old with COVID-19, enrolled during active disease. This chain joins TRBV5-1 and TRBJ2-2, with 9 bases lining up with TRBD1. DNA of the CDR3: TGCGCCAGCAGCTCAACCCAAAGGGACAGGGCGAACACCGGGGAGCTGTTTTTT. It codes for CASSSTQRDRANTGELFF.